The 12 T cell receptor beta chains given below trace back to one sample, sequenced in a study of cytotoxic CD8 clonotypes in ibrutinib-treated CLL. Assay: immunoSEQ multiplex PCR; the TCRdb copy retains only in-frame clones and omits some. Among some 150,000 clones, approximately 77% were seen once, and the ten largest hold about 27%. The source material was PBMCs, sampled after 12 months of ibrutinib treatment. The source is a human donor with chronic lymphocytic leukemia.

V usage is TRBV7-9 and J usage is TRBJ2-7, with 9 bases identical to TRBD1. Germline CDR1 is SEHNR and CDR2 is FQNEAQ (reference sequence). The J segment lost 4 bases and the V segment lost 10 bases, leaving 14 bases of the junction unmatched. The CDR3 loop spans 15 amino acids. CDR3 sequence reads: CAIPKSRDREYEQYF. CDR3 DNA sequence: TGTGCCATCCCAAAAAGCCGGGACAGGGAATACGAGCAGTACTTC.

The chain combines TRBV6-1 with TRBJ2-2; D remains unclear. Trimming pared 4 bases from V and 4 bases from J, leaving 10 bases between. Germline V lookup: CDR1 MNHNS, CDR2 SASEGT. This CDR3 contains 14 residues. Here the CDR3 DNA reads TGTGCCAGCAGTGGAAGGCCAAGCACCGGGGAGCTGTTTTTT. It encodes CASSGRPSTGELFF.

CDR3 sequence (DNA): TGTGCCAGCAGCTTTAAGGGCACAGGGAACACTGAAGCTTTCTTT. Amino acid sequence: CASSFKGTGNTEAFF. The V and J genes are TRBV11-2 and TRBJ1-1, with D possibly being TRBD1 (5 bases). V lost 3 bases and J 1 base, leaving 12 bases between the germline ends. CDR1 and CDR2 (germline): SGHAT, FQNNGV. CDR3 length: 15 amino acids.

This clone appeared a single time. The J gene is TRBJ2-1, the V gene TRBV9; 9 bases agree with TRBD2. Germline values: CDR1 SGDLS, CDR2 YYNGEE. There are 15 residues in the CDR3. The J segment lost 6 bases and the V segment lost 0 bases, leaving 4 bases of the junction unmatched. The DNA of the CDR3 is TGTGCCAGCAGCGTAGCACTAGCGGGCGGCAATGAGCAGTTCTTC. Translated: CASSVALAGGNEQFF.

This chain joins TRBV6-4 and TRBJ2-7; 10 nucleotides match TRBD2. This CDR3 comprises 15 residues. Germline loops: CDR1 MRHNA, CDR2 SNTAGT. Trimming removed 3 bases from V and 5 bases from J; junction bases left unmatched: 7. This chain's CDR3 is CASSEYGAGGDEQYF. The CDR3, as DNA: TGTGCCAGCAGTGAGTACGGAGCGGGGGGGGACGAGCAGTACTTC.

The chain recombines TRBV7-3 with TRBJ2-7; D unclear. CDR1 and CDR2 (germline): SGHTA, FQGTGA. Trimming cost V 5 bases and J 1 base, with 15 bases left between them. The CDR3 extends over 15 amino acids. The CDR3 protein is CASSPAPTTSYEQYF. The CDR3 region has the DNA TGTGCCAGCAGCCCCGCCCCGACGACGTCCTACGAGCAGTACTTC. Using reference TRBV7-3 and TRBJ2-7 for the parts outside the CDR3, the full variable domain is GAGVSQTPSNKVTEKGKYVELRCDPISGHTALYWYRQSLGQGPEFLIYFQGTGAADDSGLPNDRFFAVRPEGSVSTLKIQRTERGDSAVYLCASSPAPTTSYEQYFGPGTRLTVT.

This clone came up a few times. The chain is built from TRBV30 and TRBJ1-5; maybe TRBD1 (5 bases). Germline V gene lookup returns CDR1 GTSNPN and CDR2 SVGIG (reference sequence). V lost 1 base and J lost 6, with 10 bases in between. The CDR3 extends over 13 amino acids. CDR3 region: CAWSDGGSQPQHF. CDR3 in DNA: TGTGCCTGGAGTGATGGGGGGAGTCAGCCCCAGCATTTT.

This clone showed up just a few times. CDR3: CASSTDRQYTGNTIYF. DNA of the CDR3: TGTGCCAGCAGTACCGACCGACAGTATACTGGAAACACCATATATTTT. The rearrangement uses TRBV28 and TRBJ1-3; D is perhaps TRBD1 (5 bases). Trimming cost V 5 bases and J 2 bases, with 16 bases left between them. Germline loops: CDR1 MDHEN, CDR2 SYDVKM. The CDR3 has 16 residues. Complete variable domain (other parts from reference TRBV28 and TRBJ1-3): DVKVTQSSRYLVKRTGEKVFLECVQDMDHENMFWYRQDPGLGLRLIYFSYDVKMKEKGDIPEGYSVSREKKERFSLILESASTNQTSMYLCASSTDRQYTGNTIYFGEGSWLTVV.

This chain uses TRBV7-2 with TRBJ2-5, with D perhaps assigned TRBD1 or TRBD2 (5 bases each). V lost 4 bases to trimming and J lost 1 base, with 7 bases between them. The CDR3 sequence is 13 residues long. The germline V gene encodes CDR1 SGHTA and CDR2 FQGNSA. The CDR3 nucleotides read TGTGCCAGCAGCTCGGGGCGCCAAGAGACCCAGTACTTC. Amino acid sequence: CASSSGRQETQYF.

The sample holds a few counts of this clone. This sample includes further DNA sequences coding for the same CDR3. The chain carries TRBV4-2 and TRBJ2-5, with D tentatively TRBD2 (6 bases). CDR1 is LGHNA, CDR2 YNFKEQ, per germline. The V and J ends lost 0 bases and 5 bases respectively, with 22 bases between them. The CDR3 consists of 18 residues. This CDR3 reads CASSQESVASGSPETQYF. CDR3 in DNA: TGTGCCAGCAGCCAAGAGTCGGTGGCGAGCGGGTCTCCGGAGACCCAGTACTTC.

This chain uses TRBV30 with TRBJ1-4; perhaps TRBD1 as D (6 bases). This CDR3 is 14 amino acids long. Trimming left V 0 bases short and J 7 bases short, with 12 bases between. Germline CDR1 and CDR2: GTSNPN and SVGIG (reference sequence). The CDR3 nucleotides read TGTGCCTGGAGTGTACTAGGGGGGGGTGAAAAACTGTTTTTT. Its protein product is CAWSVLGGGEKLFF. Filled out from reference TRBV30 and TRBJ1-4, the complete variable domain reads SQTIHQWPATLVQPVGSPLSLECTVEGTSNPNLYWYRQAAGRGLQLLFYSVGIGQISSEVPQNLSASRPQDRQFILSSKKLLLSDSGFYLCAWSVLGGGEKLFFGSGTQLSVL.

CDR3 amino acids: CASSWPLRGEGTDTQYF. The CDR3 DNA is TGTGCCAGCAGCTGGCCGTTGCGGGGTGAAGGAACAGATACGCAGTATTTT. The V call is TRBV28, the J call TRBJ2-3; the D gene is possibly TRBD2 (6 bases). This CDR3 has 17 residues. Trimming removed 6 bases from V and 3 bases from J, with 22 bases in between. Germline values: CDR1 MDHEN, CDR2 SYDVKM. Using reference TRBV28 and TRBJ2-3 for the parts outside the CDR3, the full variable domain is DVKVTQSSRYLVKRTGEKVFLECVQDMDHENMFWYRQDPGLGLRLIYFSYDVKMKEKGDIPEGYSVSREKKERFSLILESASTNQTSMYLCASSWPLRGEGTDTQYFGPGTRLTVL.